These 15 T cell receptor beta chains came from one sample sequenced in a study of long-term antiretroviral therapy in people with HIV. Survey-level resolution applied to immunoSEQ assay v3.0. Some clones are missing from TCRdb's copy, which holds only in-frame ones; the method was immunoSEQ multiplex PCR. This sample has roughly 23,000 clones; 65% to 90% occur once, and the top ten carry under 7.5%. Here the sequenced sample was unsorted PBMCs, taken 1.8 years before starting antiretroviral therapy. The receptors shown here come from a woman in her 30s with HIV.

The CDR3 DNA reads as TGTGCCAGCGGGGGGGACGGGGGAGGGGACACAGATACGCAGTATTTT. This sequence encodes CASGGDGGGDTDTQYF. The V call is TRBV4-2, the J call TRBJ2-3; 7 nucleotides agree with TRBD2. Germline CDR1 reads LGHNA; CDR2 reads YNFKEQ. After removal of 8 bases from V and 2 bases from J, the junction contained 13 bases not matched to a gene. This CDR3 is 16 amino acids long.

The chain couples TRBV5-4 to TRBJ1-2, with TRBD1 identical over 8 bases. The trim removed 4 bases at V and 3 bases at J, leaving 5 bases unmatched. Germline V CDR1 and CDR2: SGHNT, YYREEE (reference sequence). This CDR3 is built from 14 residues. The DNA of the CDR3 is TGTGCCAGCAGCGTGGGGACAGGTGACTATGGCTACACCTTC. Its protein product is CASSVGTGDYGYTF.

This chain links TRBV5-1 with TRBJ2-5; tentatively, D is TRBD1 (5 bases). Germline-derived CDR1 and CDR2 are SGHRS and YFSETQ. Between the trimmed V and J ends, which lost 0 bases and 4 bases, there was a span of 16 bases. The CDR3 length is 16 residues. The CDR3 DNA reads TGCGCCAGCAGCTTGGGGGCCCAAGGGGTAGTAGAGACCCAGTACTTC. It is translated as CASSLGAQGVVETQYF.

This chain connects TRBV2 to TRBJ1-1; D is unclear. The germline V gene has CDR1 SNHLY and CDR2 FYNNEI. This CDR3 region has 13 residues. V lost 8 bases, J lost 5 bases, and 15 bases lay in between. CDR3 DNA sequence: TGTGCCAGCTCTGTTTCGCAGAGGACTGAAGCTTTCTTT. Translation: CASSVSQRTEAFF.

In this sample, this clone turned up a few times. The chain has TRBV29-1 and TRBJ1-3; unclear D gene. Trimming shortened V by 5 bases and J by 4 bases, and 6 bases separated the two germline ends. CDR3 length: 11 residues. CDR1 and CDR2 (germline): SQVTM, ANQGSEA. The CDR3 sequence: CSVREGNTIYF. The CDR3 DNA sequence: TGCAGCGTTCGAGAGGGAAACACCATATATTTT. Drawing the rest from reference TRBV29-1 and TRBJ1-3, the complete variable domain is SAVISQKPSRDICQRGTSLTIQCQVDSQVTMMFWYRQQPGQSLTLIATANQGSEATYESGFVIDKFPISRPNLTFSTLTVSNMSPEDSSIYLCSVREGNTIYFGEGSWLTVV.

The DNA of the CDR3 is TGCGCCAGCAGCTTGGGTGGGACAGTTGAAGCTTTCTTT. Protein product: CASSLGGTVEAFF. The J gene is TRBJ1-1, the V gene TRBV5-1; 7 bases are shared with TRBD1. The germline V gene encodes CDR1 SGHRS and CDR2 YFSETQ. This CDR3 has 13 residues. The junction had 3 bases not matched to a gene; V was cut back by 0 bases and J by 7 bases.

This clone was seen a handful of times. The CDR3 region is CASSPVGGETQYF. CDR3 DNA sequence: TGTGCCAGCTCACCAGTCGGGGGGGAGACCCAGTACTTC. V and J are TRBV18 and TRBJ2-5, with TRBD2 identical over 7 bases. V lost 2 bases and J lost 5; bases outside the gene matches: 2. Germline V gene sequence: CDR1 KGHSH, CDR2 LQKENI. The CDR3 is 13 amino acids.

The V and J genes are TRBV19 and TRBJ2-1; TRBD2 agrees at 10 bases. V shed 4 bases, J shed 8 bases, and the junction held 8 bases outside the gene matches. CDR3 length: 15 amino acids. Germline V gene sequence: CDR1 LNHDA, CDR2 SQIVND (reference sequence). CDR3 sequence reads: CASSNAAGGPYEQFF. CDR3 bases: TGTGCCAGTAGTAATGCAGCGGGGGGGCCGTATGAGCAGTTCTTC.

The chain joins TRBV5-5 to TRBJ2-1, with a weak D call TRBD1 (6 bases). This CDR3 region has 16 residues. The V end lost 0 bases, the J end lost 6 bases, and 16 bases lay between the germline ends. CDR1 SGHKS and CDR2 YYEKEE come from the germline V gene (reference sequence). DNA for the CDR3: TGTGCCAGCAGCTTGGTAACAGCAGGGGTGGTCAATGAGCAGTTCTTC. This encodes CASSLVTAGVVNEQFF.

V usage is TRBV27 and J usage is TRBJ1-6; tentative D call: TRBD1 (5 bases). The germline CDR1 and CDR2 sequences are MNHEY and SMNVEV (reference sequence). This CDR3 is 20 amino acids long. Trimming cost V 2 bases and J 0 bases, with 20 bases left between them. CDR3 DNA sequence: TGTGCCAGCAGTTTAAAACCTTCGCAGGGCCTGAGCTCCTATAATTCACCCCTCCACTTT. It is translated as CASSLKPSQGLSSYNSPLHF.

The V and J genes are TRBV7-3 and TRBJ2-3; 12 bases align to TRBD2. This CDR3 comprises 15 residues. With 6 bases clipped from V and 5 bases from J, the junction kept 6 bases outside the gene matches. Germline assignment: CDR1 SGHTA and CDR2 FQGTGA. The CDR3 sequence is CASSPLAGGQDTQYF. DNA for the CDR3: TGTGCCAGCAGTCCACTAGCGGGGGGTCAAGATACGCAGTATTTT.

V and J are TRBV9 and TRBJ1-2; 9 bases fit TRBD1. CDR1 and CDR2 from the germline V gene are SGDLS and YYNGEE. V gave up 3 bases and J gave up 8 bases; unmatched junction bases: 11. The CDR3 is 15 amino acids. CDR3 residues: CASSARTGVMRGYTF. CDR3 in DNA: TGTGCCAGCAGCGCCAGGACAGGGGTGATGCGAGGCTACACCTTC.

The chain couples TRBV27 to TRBJ1-4; a weak D match, TRBD1 (5 bases). Germline V CDR1 and CDR2: MNHEY, SMNVEV (reference sequence). The V and J ends lost 8 bases and 6 bases respectively, with 16 bases between them. This CDR3 has 14 residues. DNA of the CDR3: TGTGCCAGCTCACCTTGGGGGTCGCATGAAAAACTGTTTTTT. It yields the protein CASSPWGSHEKLFF.

CDR3 sequence reads: CASSFEGNTQYF. The CDR3 nucleotides read TGTGCCAGCAGCTTCGAGGGGAATACGCAGTATTTT. This chain uses TRBV7-2 with TRBJ2-3; D may correspond to TRBD1 or TRBD2 (5 bases each). CDR1 is SGHTA, CDR2 FQGNSA, per germline. The CDR3 length is 12 residues. Trimming shortened V by 3 bases and J by 7 bases, and 8 bases separated the two germline ends. Based on the CDR3 plus reference TRBV7-2 and TRBJ2-3, the full variable domain is GAGVSQSPSNKVTEKGKDVELRCDPISGHTALYWYRQSLGQGLEFLIYFQGNSAPDKSGLPSDRFSAERTGGSVSTLTIQRTQQEDSAVYLCASSFEGNTQYFGPGTRLTVL.

The genes are TRBV19 and TRBJ2-4; D unclear. The length of the CDR3 is 16 residues. Trimming took off 2 bases at V and 0 bases at J, with 11 bases between the two ends. Germline lookup yields CDR1 LNHDA and CDR2 SQIVND (reference sequence). CDR3 sequence: CASSILVGLAKNIQYF. In DNA form, the CDR3 reads TGTGCCAGTAGTATACTTGTAGGGCTAGCCAAAAACATTCAGTACTTC.